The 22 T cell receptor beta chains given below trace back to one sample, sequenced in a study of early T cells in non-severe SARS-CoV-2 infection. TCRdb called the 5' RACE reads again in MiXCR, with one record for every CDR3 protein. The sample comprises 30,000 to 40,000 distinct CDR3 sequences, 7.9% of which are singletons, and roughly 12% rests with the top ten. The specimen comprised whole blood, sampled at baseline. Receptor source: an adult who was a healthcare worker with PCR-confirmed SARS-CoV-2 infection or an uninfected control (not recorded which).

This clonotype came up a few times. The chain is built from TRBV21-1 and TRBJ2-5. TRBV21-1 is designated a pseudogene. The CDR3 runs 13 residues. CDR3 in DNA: TGTGCCAGCAGCAGTGGGCTTGGAGAGACCCAGTACTTC. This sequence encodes CASSSGLGETQYF.

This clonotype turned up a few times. CDR3 in amino acids: CASSQLTQGDEQFF. CDR3 nucleotide sequence: TGTGCCAGCAGTCAGCTAACACAGGGGGACGAGCAGTTCTTC. The V gene is TRBV9, the J gene TRBJ2-1, with 8 positions matching TRBD1. The length of the CDR3 is 14 residues. Trimming removed 5 bases from V and 10 bases from J; junction bases left unmatched: 11. Germline loops: CDR1 SGDLS, CDR2 YYNGEE.

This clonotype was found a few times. The CDR3 here is CASSAGTGGFDEQYF. CDR3 bases: TGTGCCAGCAGCGCTGGGACAGGGGGCTTTGACGAGCAGTACTTC. The chain combines TRBV9 with TRBJ2-7, with 12 bases fitting TRBD1. The V gene's germline CDR1 is SGDLS and CDR2 YYNGEE. The ends lost 3 bases at V and 5 bases at J; junction bases unmatched: 6. The CDR3 loop spans 15 amino acids. Combining the CDR3 with reference TRBV9 and TRBJ2-7 gives the whole variable domain DSGVTQTPKHLITATGQRVTLRCSPRSGDLSVYWYQQSLDQGLQFLIQYYNGEERAKGNILERFSAQQFPDLHSELNLSSLELGDSALYFCASSAGTGGFDEQYFGPGTRLTVT.

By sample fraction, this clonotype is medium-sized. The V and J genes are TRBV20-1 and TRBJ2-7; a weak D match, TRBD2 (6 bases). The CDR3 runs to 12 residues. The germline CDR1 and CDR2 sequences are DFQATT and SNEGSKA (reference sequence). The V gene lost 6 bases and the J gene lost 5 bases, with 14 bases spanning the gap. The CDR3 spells CSANLASDEQYF. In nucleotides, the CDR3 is TGCAGTGCCAACCTAGCGTCCGACGAGCAGTACTTC.

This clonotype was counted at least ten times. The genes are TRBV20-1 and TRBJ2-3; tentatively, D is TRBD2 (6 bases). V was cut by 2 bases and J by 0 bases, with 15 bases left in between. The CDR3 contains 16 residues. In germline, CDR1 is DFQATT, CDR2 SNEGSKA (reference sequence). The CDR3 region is CSARWGELSSTDTQYF. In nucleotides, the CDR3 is TGCAGTGCTAGATGGGGGGAACTTTCGAGCACAGATACGCAGTATTTT.

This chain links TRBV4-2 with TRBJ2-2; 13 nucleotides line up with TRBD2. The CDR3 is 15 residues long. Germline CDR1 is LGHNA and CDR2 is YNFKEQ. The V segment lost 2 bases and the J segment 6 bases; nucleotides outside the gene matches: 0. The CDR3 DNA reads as TGTGCCAGCAGCCAAACTAGCGGGGGGGCCGGGGAGCTGTTTTTT. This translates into CASSQTSGGAGELFF.

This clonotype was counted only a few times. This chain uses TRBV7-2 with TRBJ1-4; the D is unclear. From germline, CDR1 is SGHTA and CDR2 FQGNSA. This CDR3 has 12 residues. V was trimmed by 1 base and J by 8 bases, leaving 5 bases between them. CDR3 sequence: CASSLDREKLFF. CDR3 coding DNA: TGTGCCAGCAGCTTAGATCGCGAAAAACTGTTTTTT.

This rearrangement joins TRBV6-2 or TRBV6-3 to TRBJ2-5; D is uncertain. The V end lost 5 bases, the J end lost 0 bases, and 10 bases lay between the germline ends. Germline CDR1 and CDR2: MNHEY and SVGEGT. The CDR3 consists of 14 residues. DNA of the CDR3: TGTGCCAGCAGTCCGAGGACGGACCAAGAGACCCAGTACTTC. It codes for CASSPRTDQETQYF.

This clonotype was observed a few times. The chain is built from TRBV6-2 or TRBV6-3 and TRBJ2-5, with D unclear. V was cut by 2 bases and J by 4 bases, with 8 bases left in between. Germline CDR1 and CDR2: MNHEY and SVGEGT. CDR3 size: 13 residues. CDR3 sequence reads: CASSYGFPETQYF. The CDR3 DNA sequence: TGTGCCAGCAGTTACGGATTCCCAGAGACCCAGTACTTC.

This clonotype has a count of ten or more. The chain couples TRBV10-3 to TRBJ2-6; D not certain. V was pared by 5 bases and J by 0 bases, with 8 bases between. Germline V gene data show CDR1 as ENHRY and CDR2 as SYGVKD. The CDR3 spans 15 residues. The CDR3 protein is CAISYGSSGANVLTF. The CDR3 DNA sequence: TGTGCCATCAGTTACGGGTCCTCTGGGGCCAACGTCCTGACTTTC.

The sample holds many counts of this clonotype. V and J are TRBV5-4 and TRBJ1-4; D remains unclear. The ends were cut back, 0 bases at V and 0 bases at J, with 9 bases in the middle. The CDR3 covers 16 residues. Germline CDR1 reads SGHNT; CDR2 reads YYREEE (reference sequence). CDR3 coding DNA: TGTGCCAGCAGCTTGGGGGCGGAGACAACTAATGAAAAACTGTTTTTT. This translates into CASSLGAETTNEKLFF.

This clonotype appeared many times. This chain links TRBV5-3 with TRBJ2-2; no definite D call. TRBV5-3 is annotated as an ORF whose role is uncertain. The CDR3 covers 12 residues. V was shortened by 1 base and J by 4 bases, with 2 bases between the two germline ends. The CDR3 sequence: CARSLTTGELFF. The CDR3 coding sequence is TGTGCCAGAAGCTTGACCACCGGGGAGCTGTTTTTT.

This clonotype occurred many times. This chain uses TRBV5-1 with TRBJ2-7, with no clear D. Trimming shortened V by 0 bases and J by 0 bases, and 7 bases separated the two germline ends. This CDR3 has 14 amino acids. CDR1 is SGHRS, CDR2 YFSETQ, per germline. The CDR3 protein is CASSLVGSSYEQYF. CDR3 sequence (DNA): TGCGCCAGCAGCTTGGTCGGCAGCTCCTACGAGCAGTACTTC.

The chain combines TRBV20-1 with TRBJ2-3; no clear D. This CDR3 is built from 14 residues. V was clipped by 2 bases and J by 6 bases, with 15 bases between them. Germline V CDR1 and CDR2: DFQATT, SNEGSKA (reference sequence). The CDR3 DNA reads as TGCAGTGCTAGAAACCCAATACTTGGGGATACGCAGTATTTT. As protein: CSARNPILGDTQYF.

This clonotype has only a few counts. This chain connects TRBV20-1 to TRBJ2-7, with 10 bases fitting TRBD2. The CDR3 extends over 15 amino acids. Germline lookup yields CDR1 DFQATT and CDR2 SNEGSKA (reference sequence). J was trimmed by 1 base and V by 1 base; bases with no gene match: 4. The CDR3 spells CSARGGLASSYEQYF. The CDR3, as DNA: TGCAGTGCTAGAGGGGGACTAGCGAGTTCCTACGAGCAGTACTTC.

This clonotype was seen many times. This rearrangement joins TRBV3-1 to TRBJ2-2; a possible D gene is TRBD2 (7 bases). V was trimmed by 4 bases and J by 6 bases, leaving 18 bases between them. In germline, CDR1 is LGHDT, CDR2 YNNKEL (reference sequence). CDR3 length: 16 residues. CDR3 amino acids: CASSPQRGGDAGELFF. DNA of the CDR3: TGTGCCAGCAGCCCGCAGAGGGGGGGCGATGCCGGGGAGCTGTTTTTT.

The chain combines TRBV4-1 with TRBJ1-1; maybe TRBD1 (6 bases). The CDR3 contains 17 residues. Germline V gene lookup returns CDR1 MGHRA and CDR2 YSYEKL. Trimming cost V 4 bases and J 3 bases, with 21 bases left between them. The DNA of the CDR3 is TGCGCCAGCAGCCGTTCAACAGGGATATTTGTGCACACTGAAGCTTTCTTT. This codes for CASSRSTGIFVHTEAFF.

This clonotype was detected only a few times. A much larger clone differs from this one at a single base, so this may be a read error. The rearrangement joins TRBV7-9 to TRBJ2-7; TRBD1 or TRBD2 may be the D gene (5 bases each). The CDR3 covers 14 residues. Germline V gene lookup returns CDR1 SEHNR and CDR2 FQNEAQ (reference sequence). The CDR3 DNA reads TGTGTCAGCAGCTCTGTCGGGGCCACCTACGAGCAGTACTTC. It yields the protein CVSSSVGATYEQYF.

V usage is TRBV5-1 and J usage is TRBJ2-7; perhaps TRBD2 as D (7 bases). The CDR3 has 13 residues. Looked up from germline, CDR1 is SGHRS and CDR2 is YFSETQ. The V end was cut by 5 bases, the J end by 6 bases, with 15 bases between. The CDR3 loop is CASRGGAQGEQYF. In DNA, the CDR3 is TGCGCCAGCAGAGGGGGGGCTCAAGGCGAGCAGTACTTC.

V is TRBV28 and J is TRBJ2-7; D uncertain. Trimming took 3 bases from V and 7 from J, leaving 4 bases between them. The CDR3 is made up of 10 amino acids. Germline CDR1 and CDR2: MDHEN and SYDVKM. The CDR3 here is CASSFNEQYF. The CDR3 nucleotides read TGTGCCAGCAGTTTTAATGAGCAGTACTTC.

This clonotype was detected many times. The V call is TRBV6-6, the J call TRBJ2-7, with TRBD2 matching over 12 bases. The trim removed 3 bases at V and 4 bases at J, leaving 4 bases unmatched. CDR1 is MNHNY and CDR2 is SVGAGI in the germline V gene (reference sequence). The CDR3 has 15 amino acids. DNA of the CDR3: TGTGCCAGCAGTTATAAGACTAGCGGGGGTTACGAGCAGTACTTC. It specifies CASSYKTSGGYEQYF.

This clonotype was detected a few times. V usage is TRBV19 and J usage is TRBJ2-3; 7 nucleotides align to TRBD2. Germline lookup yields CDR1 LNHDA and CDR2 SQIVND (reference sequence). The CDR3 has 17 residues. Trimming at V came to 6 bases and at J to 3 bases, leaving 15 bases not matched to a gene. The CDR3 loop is CASRRISGSAGTDTQYF. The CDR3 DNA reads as TGTGCCAGTAGGCGAATTAGCGGGTCCGCGGGGACAGATACGCAGTATTTT.